The T cell receptor (beta chain) described here comes from a study of Graves' ophthalmopathy and Graves' hyperthyroidism. General study points: Among expanded thyroid clonotypes above 0.001 frequency, most also occurred in blood. At just under 71% sensitivity and approximately 72% specificity, the model predicted progression of the ophthalmopathy.

Amplification of the TCR beta CDR3 regions used RNA transcripts (as template). HTBI primers were used in a first-round RT-PCR, which preceded a second-round multiplex PCR. One entry per CDR3 protein results from TCRdb running MiXCR on the multiplex PCR reads. The sample includes 300,000 to 400,000 distinct CDR3 sequences, roughly 17% of them seen just once. Regarding this clonotype: Its target is unknown. A clone one base away is much larger, so this may be a read error.

Hyperthyroidism patients, all newly diagnosed, had under 2 months' duration and ages of 18 to 65. The evidence that diagnosis relied on was clinical symptoms, serum thyroxine, TRAb, thyroid ultrasound and orbital computed tomography. This CDR3 is 12 amino acids long. After removal of 7 bases from V and 3 bases from J, the junction contained 3 bases not matched to a gene. Germline V gives CDR1 DFQATT, CDR2 SNEGSKA (reference sequence). This chain joins TRBV20-1 and TRBJ2-7, with 10 bases identical to TRBD1. The material sequenced was peripheral blood. The clonotype originates from an adult woman with stable Graves' hyperthyroidism. CDR3 in DNA: TGCAGTGTGGGGGACAGGGGCTACGAGCAGTACTTC. Its protein is CSVGDRGYEQYF.